The source of this T cell receptor (beta chain) is a study of shared clonotypes between healthy human individuals. Details on this clone: The target antigen is unknown.

The study separated CD4+ cells into CD45RA+ naive and CD45RA-negative memory subsets. The CDR3 spans 17 residues. The ends lost 4 bases at V and 4 bases at J; junction bases unmatched: 13. CDR1 MGHRA and CDR2 YSYEKL come from the germline V gene. TCRdb keeps only in-frame clones here, not all; method: immunoSEQ multiplex PCR. The sample carries roughly 680,000 clones, roughly two thirds recorded once. Broader study findings: The authors sampled blood alone, and tissue repertoires likely differ.

This clonotype originated in a woman aged 25 to 45 in good health. The sample consisted of memory CD4+ T cells sorted from blood. Subset indicated: CD45RA-negative fraction. V usage is TRBV4-1 and J usage is TRBJ2-7; the match to TRBD2 covers 10 bases. Written as DNA, the CDR3 is TGCGCCAGCAGCCGAAAATCAACTAGCGGGGACTCGTACGAGCAGTACTTC. Translating it yields CASSRKSTSGDSYEQYF.